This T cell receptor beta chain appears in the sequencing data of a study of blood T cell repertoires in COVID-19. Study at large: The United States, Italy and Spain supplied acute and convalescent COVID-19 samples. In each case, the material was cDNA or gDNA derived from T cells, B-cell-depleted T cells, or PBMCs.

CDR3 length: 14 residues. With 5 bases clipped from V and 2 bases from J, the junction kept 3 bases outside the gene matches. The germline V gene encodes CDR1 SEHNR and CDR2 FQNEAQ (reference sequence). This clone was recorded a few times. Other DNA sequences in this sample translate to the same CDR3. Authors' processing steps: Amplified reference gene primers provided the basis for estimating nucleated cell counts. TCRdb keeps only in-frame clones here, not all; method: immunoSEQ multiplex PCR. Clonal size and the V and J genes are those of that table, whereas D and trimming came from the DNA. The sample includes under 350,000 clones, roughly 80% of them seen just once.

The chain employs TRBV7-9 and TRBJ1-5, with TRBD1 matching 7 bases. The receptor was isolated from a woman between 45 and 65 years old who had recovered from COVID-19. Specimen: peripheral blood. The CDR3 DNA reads TGTGCCAGCAGCCAGGGGACAGGCAATCAGCCCCAGCATTTT. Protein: CASSQGTGNQPQHF.